These T cell receptor beta chains were read from a single sample in a study of blood T cell repertoires in COVID-19. Some clones are missing from TCRdb's copy, which holds only in-frame ones; the method was immunoSEQ multiplex PCR. The sample consists of roughly 500,000 clones, 89% of them appearing once. Sequences were obtained from peripheral blood. These receptors all come from a man aged 18 to 35 with COVID-19, enrolled during active disease. Each CDR3 is given with its conserved first and last residue. The D gene is left open where the match is weak. Part of the rows lack a size; the others show once, few, many or a class for expanded clones.

J,V,size,length,D,DNA,CDR3
TRBJ2-2,TRBV11-2,few,14,TRBD2,TGTGCCAGCAGCTTTACTAGCGGGGCTGGGGAGCTGTTTTTT,CASSFTSGAGELFF
TRBJ2-2,TRBV21-1,NA,14,NA,TGTGCCAGCAGCAAAAAAGGTAGCGCCGGGGAGCTGTTTTTT,CASSKKGSAGELFF
TRBJ2-1,TRBV6-4,NA,15,NA,TGTGCCAGCAGTGTCGACTTAAGCTCCTACAATGAGCAGTTCTTC,CASSVDLSSYNEQFF
TRBJ1-1,TRBV5-1,NA,17,TRBD1,TGCGCCAGCAGCCCGTGGCCGGGACAGGCCATGAACACTGAAGCTTTCTTT,CASSPWPGQAMNTEAFF
TRBJ2-3,TRBV5-1,few,16,TRBD2,TGCGCCAGCAGCAATGGACTAGCGGGTATCACAGATACGCAGTATTTT,CASSNGLAGITDTQYF
TRBJ2-3,TRBV24-1,NA,15,NA,TGTGCCACCAGTGATTTGGGGGAGGGCACAGATACGCAGTATTTT,CATSDLGEGTDTQYF
TRBJ2-3,TRBV7-8,NA,16,TRBD2,TGTGCCAGCAGCTTAGGGACTAGCGGGGTGACAGATACGCAGTATTTT,CASSLGTSGVTDTQYF
TRBJ2-5,TRBV10-2,once,15,NA,TGCGCCAGCAGTGAGCCGGACAAGTCCCAAGAGACCCAGTACTTC,CASSEPDKSQETQYF
TRBJ2-1,TRBV29-1,NA,11,NA,TGCAGCGGGCTGGGGCCCATTGAGCAGTTCTTC,CSGLGPIEQFF
TRBJ2-2,TRBV6-1,few,16,TRBD2,TGTGCCAGCAGTGGACGGACTAGCGGGAACACCGGGGAGCTGTTTTTT,CASSGRTSGNTGELFF
TRBJ2-4,TRBV25-1,NA,16,TRBD1,TGTGCCAGCAGTGACGGGACAGTTGGGGCCAAAAACATTCAGTACTTC,CASSDGTVGAKNIQYF
TRBJ2-5,TRBV12-3/TRBV12-4,once,12,NA,TGTGCCAGCAGTTTCAGGGTAGAGACCCAGTACTTC,CASSFRVETQYF
TRBJ1-6,TRBV6-5,NA,14,TRBD1,TGTGCCAGCAGCCTGGACCAGGGGGGTTCACCCCTCCACTTT,CASSLDQGGSPLHF
TRBJ2-2,TRBV7-9,once,14,NA,TGTGCCAGCAGCTTAGGGGGGACAATCGGGGAGCTGTTTTTT,CASSLGGTIGELFF
TRBJ2-5,TRBV5-5,NA,15,TRBD2,TGTGCCAGCAGCTTCACCTTAGCGGGACAAGAGACCCAGTACTTC,CASSFTLAGQETQYF
TRBJ1-1,TRBV29-1,NA,14,NA,TGCAGCGTTGAACCCCTCTATTTGAACACTGAAGCTTTCTTT,CSVEPLYLNTEAFF
TRBJ2-3,TRBV19,NA,13,NA,TGTGCCAGTAGTATGGCAGACACAGATACGCAGTATTTT,CASSMADTDTQYF
TRBJ2-1,TRBV24-1,NA,15,NA,TGTGCCACCAGTGGGGTATACAGCTCCTACAATGAGCAGTTCTTC,CATSGVYSSYNEQFF